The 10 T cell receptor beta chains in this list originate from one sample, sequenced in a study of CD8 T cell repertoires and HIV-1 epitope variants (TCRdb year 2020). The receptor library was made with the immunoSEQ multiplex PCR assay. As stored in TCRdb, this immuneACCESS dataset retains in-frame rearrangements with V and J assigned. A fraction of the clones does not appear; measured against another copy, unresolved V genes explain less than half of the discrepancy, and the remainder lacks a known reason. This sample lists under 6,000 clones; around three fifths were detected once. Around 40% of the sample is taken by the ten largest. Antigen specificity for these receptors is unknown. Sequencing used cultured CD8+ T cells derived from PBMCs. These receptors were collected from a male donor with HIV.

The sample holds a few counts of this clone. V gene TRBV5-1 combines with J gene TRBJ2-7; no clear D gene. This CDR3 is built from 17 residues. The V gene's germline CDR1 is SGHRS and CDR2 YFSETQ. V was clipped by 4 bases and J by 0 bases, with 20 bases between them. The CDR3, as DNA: TGCGCCAGCAGCATCGAACAGCACAGCGTAAGCTCCTACGAGCAGTACTTC. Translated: CASSIEQHSVSSYEQYF.

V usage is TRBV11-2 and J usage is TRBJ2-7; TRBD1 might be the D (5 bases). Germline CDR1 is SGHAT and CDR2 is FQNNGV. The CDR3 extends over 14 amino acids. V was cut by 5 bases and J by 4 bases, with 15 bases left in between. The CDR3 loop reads CASSKQGDLYEQYF. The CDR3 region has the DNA TGTGCCAGCAGCAAGCAAGGGGATCTATACGAGCAGTACTTC.

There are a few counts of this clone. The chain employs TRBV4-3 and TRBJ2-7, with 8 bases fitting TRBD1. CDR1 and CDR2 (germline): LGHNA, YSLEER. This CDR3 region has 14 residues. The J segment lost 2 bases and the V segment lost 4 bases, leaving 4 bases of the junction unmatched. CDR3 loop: CASSPGQVPYEQYF. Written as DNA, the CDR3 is TGCGCCAGCAGCCCGGGACAGGTCCCCTACGAGCAGTACTTC.

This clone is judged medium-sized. CDR3 nucleotides: TGTGCCAGCAGCTCGGACAGCACCGGGGAGCTGTTTTTT. Encoded protein: CASSSDSTGELFF. This sequence joins TRBV6-5 and TRBJ2-2; a weak D match, TRBD1 (6 bases). CDR1 is MNHEY, CDR2 SVGAGI, per germline. This CDR3 is 13 amino acids long. Trimming stripped 6 bases from V and 4 bases from J, with 9 bases between.

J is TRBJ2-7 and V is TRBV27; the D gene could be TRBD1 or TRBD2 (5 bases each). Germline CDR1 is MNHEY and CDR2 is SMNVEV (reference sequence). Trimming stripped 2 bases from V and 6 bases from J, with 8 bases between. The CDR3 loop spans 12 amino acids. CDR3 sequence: CASSLGGSEQYF. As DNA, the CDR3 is TGTGCCAGCAGTTTAGGGGGTAGCGAGCAGTACTTC.

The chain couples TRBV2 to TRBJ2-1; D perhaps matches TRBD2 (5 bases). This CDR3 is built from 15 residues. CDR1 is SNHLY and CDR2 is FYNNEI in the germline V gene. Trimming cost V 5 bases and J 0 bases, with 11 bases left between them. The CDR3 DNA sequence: TGTGCCAGCAGTCATAGCGTCAGCTCCTACAATGAGCAGTTCTTC. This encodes CASSHSVSSYNEQFF.

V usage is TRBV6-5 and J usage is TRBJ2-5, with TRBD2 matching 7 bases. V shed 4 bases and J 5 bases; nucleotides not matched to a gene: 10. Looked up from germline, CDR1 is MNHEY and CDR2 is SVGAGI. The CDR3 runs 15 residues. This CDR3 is CASSLDTLAEETQYF. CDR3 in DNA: TGTGCCAGCAGTTTGGATACTCTAGCGGAGGAGACCCAGTACTTC.

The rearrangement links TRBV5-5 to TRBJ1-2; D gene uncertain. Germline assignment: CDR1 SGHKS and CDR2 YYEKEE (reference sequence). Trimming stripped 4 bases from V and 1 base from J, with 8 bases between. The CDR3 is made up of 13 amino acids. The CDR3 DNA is TGTGCCAGCAGCGTGAAGGATAACTATGGCTACACCTTC. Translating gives CASSVKDNYGYTF. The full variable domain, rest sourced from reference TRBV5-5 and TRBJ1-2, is DAGVTQSPTHLIKTRGQQVTLRCSPISGHKSVSWYQQVLGQGPQFIFQYYEKEERGRGNFPDRFSARQFPNYSSELNVNALLLGDSALYLCASSVKDNYGYTFGSGTRLTVV.

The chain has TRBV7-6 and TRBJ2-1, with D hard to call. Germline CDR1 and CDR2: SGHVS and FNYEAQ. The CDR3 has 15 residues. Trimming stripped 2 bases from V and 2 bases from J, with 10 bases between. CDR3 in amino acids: CASSLNAQPYNEQFF. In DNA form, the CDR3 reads TGTGCCAGCAGCTTAAACGCGCAGCCCTACAATGAGCAGTTCTTC.

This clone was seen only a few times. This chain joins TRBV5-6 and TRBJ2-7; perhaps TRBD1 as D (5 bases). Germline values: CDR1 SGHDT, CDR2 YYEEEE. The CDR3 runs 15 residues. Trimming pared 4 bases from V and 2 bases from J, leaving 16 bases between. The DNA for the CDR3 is TGTGCCAGCAGCCCTGTTGGGGCCAAAGCCTACGAGCAGTACTTC. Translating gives CASSPVGAKAYEQYF.